The rows below give T cell receptor beta chains drawn from one sample of a study of neurological immune-mediated disorders. Via MiXCR, TCRdb re-called the 5' RACE reads, giving one row per CDR3 protein. The sample consists of tens of thousands of distinct CDR3 sequences, approximately 13% of them appearing once. Material: PBMCs. The origin of the receptors is a man aged 30 to 39 in good health. Each CDR3 is given with its conserved first and last residue. A D gene is named only where the DNA matches it firmly. Each size is once, few, many, or a class for an expanded clone.

many,NA,TRBV5-1,TRBJ2-2,CASSLGWATGELFF,TGCGCCAGCAGCTTGGGGTGGGCGACCGGGGAGCTGTTTTTT
many,NA,TRBV2,TRBJ2-1,CASTTGGSGPRQFF,TGTGCCAGCACCACTGGCGGCTCGGGGCCTCGGCAGTTCTTC
many,NA,TRBV5-6,TRBJ1-5,CASSSGRTNQPQHF,TGTGCCAGCAGTTCCGGACGGACCAATCAGCCCCAGCATTTT
many,TRBD2,TRBV20-1,TRBJ2-1,CSATPLAGSYNEQFF,TGCAGTGCCACTCCCCTAGCGGGCTCCTACAATGAGCAGTTCTTC
many,NA,TRBV27,TRBJ1-4,CASRTGTGKLFF,TGTGCCAGCAGGACCGGGACGGGAAAACTGTTTTTT
many,TRBD2,TRBV5-5,TRBJ2-3,CASSFLAGATDTQYF,TGTGCCAGCAGCTTTCTAGCGGGGGCCACAGATACGCAGTATTTT
many,NA,TRBV20-1,TRBJ2-7,CSASPMRADSSYEQYF,TGCAGTGCTAGCCCCATGAGAGCGGATAGCTCCTACGAGCAGTACTTC
many,TRBD2,TRBV7-8,TRBJ2-2,CASNEREASTGELFF,TGTGCCAGTAATGAGCGGGAGGCTTCCACCGGGGAGCTGTTTTTT
many,NA,TRBV6-5,TRBJ1-5,CASRFTTGQPQHF,TGTGCCAGCAGGTTCACGACAGGACAGCCCCAGCATTTT
many,NA,TRBV7-6,TRBJ2-7,CASSLRTDSSDEQYF,TGTGCCAGCAGCTTAAGGACTGATAGTTCCGACGAGCAGTACTTC
many,NA,TRBV5-1,TRBJ2-7,CASSLSPGINEQYF,TGCGCCAGCAGCTTGAGCCCAGGGATCAACGAGCAGTACTTC
many,NA,TRBV10-3,TRBJ1-5,CAISESGGFNQPQHF,TGTGCCATCAGTGAGTCTGGGGGCTTTAATCAGCCCCAGCATTTT